A selection of T cell receptor beta chains follows, all from one sample in a study of T cells in Graves' hyperthyroidism and ophthalmopathy. TCRdb processed the multiplex PCR reads anew with MiXCR; each CDR3 protein has one entry. The table lists 500,000 to 750,000 distinct CDR3 sequences, around 16% of them singletons, with roughly 6.6% in the top ten. The material sequenced was blood. The receptor set was obtained from a woman younger than 45 with Graves' hyperthyroidism. Both conserved end residues are part of each CDR3. The D gene is left open where the match is weak. The size entry is marked missing in some rows and otherwise reads once, few, many or a size class.

D,size,J,V,DNA,CDR3
TRBD1,many,TRBJ2-1,TRBV11-2,TGTGCCAGCAGCCAAGACACAGGGGACAATGAGCAGTTCTTC,CASSQDTGDNEQFF
-,many,TRBJ2-3,TRBV4-1,TGCGCCAGCAGCCAACCTTTCGGTAGCGGAGATACGCAGTATTTT,CASSQPFGSGDTQYF
-,many,TRBJ2-7,TRBV12-3/TRBV12-4,TGTGCCAGCAACTTGGGGGGCCCTACCTACGAGCAGTACTTC,CASNLGGPTYEQYF
-,many,TRBJ1-4,TRBV15,TGTGCCACCAGCAGAGATCCCCTAGGACGCACTTCAGTGGAAAAACTGTTTTTT,CATSRDPLGRTSVEKLFF
-,many,TRBJ2-7,TRBV20-1,TGCAGTGCTAGGGTCTCAGGGGACGAGCAGTACTTC,CSARVSGDEQYF
TRBD1,-,TRBJ1-3,TRBV7-9,TGTGCCAGCAGCACGACAGGGAGCTCTGGAAACACCATATATTTT,CASSTTGSSGNTIYF
TRBD1,-,TRBJ1-4,TRBV2,TGTGCCAGCAGTGACCGACAGGGGGCGTATGAAAAACTGTTTTTT,CASSDRQGAYEKLFF
-,-,TRBJ1-2,TRBV30,TGTGCCTGGAGTGTACTATCAGGGTCCCACTATGGCTACACCTTC,CAWSVLSGSHYGYTF
TRBD2,-,TRBJ2-7,TRBV7-9,TGTGCCAGCAGCTTAGCCCCGGGACTAGCGGGATACGAGCAGTACTTC,CASSLAPGLAGYEQYF
TRBD2,-,TRBJ2-3,TRBV5-1,TGCGCCAGCAACCGGGGAAGCGGGAGTAGGGATACGCAGTATTTT,CASNRGSGSRDTQYF
-,few,TRBJ2-6,TRBV5-1,TGCGCCAGCAGTTTTTCGGGGGGCGCTGGGGCCAACGTCCTGACTTTC,CASSFSGGAGANVLTF
-,many,TRBJ1-2,TRBV18,TGTGCCAGCTCACCACAGGGTGCTGCGGGCTACACCTTC,CASSPQGAAGYTF
-,few,TRBJ1-4,TRBV18,TGTGCCAGCTCACCACGGCAGGGGATAAATGAAAAACTGTTTTTT,CASSPRQGINEKLFF
-,many,TRBJ1-1,TRBV10-3,TGTGCCATCAGTGCCAGGGATGGCGCTGAAGCTTTCTTT,CAISARDGAEAFF
-,many,TRBJ2-7,TRBV15,TGTGCCACCAGCAGAGGTGGAGACCATAGAACCTACGAGCAGTACTTC,CATSRGGDHRTYEQYF
TRBD1,many,TRBJ1-1,TRBV11-2,TGTGCCAGCAGCTTTCAGGGGGGCATGAACACTGAAGCTTTCTTT,CASSFQGGMNTEAFF
-,many,TRBJ2-1,TRBV20-1,TGCAGTGCTACAGACGGGCGGAGCTCCTACAATGAGCAGTTCTTC,CSATDGRSSYNEQFF
-,-,TRBJ2-7,TRBV6-1,TGTGCCAGCAGTCATGAAGCCCCCTCCGGGACTTTCTCCTACGAGCAGTACTTC,CASSHEAPSGTFSYEQYF
-,once,TRBJ1-6,TRBV30,TGTGCCTGGAGTGCGGGGGGAGGAGATTCACCCCTCCACTTT,CAWSAGGGDSPLHF
-,few,TRBJ1-4,TRBV18,TGTGCCAGCTCAACCTCTACCGGGACACCAACTAATGAAAAACTGTTTTTT,CASSTSTGTPTNEKLFF
-,few,TRBJ1-1,TRBV4-1,TGCGCCAGCAGCCAAACGGGGGCCGGCACTGAAGCTTTCTTT,CASSQTGAGTEAFF
-,many,TRBJ2-2,TRBV7-3,TGTGCCAGCAGCTTGGGGTTGGGTTCCGCCGGGGAGCTGTTTTTT,CASSLGLGSAGELFF
TRBD2,-,TRBJ2-7,TRBV18,TGTGCCAGCTCACCACCGAGGACTAGAAGAGAGCAGTACTTC,CASSPPRTRREQYF
-,many,TRBJ2-3,TRBV20-1,TGCAGTGCTAGAGAGGGCACAGATACGCAGTATTTT,CSAREGTDTQYF
-,many,TRBJ2-3,TRBV18,TGTGCCAGCTCACCCGATCGGGCAGATACGCAGTATTTT,CASSPDRADTQYF
-,-,TRBJ1-2,TRBV6-1,TGTGCCAGCATCAACATGGGCGGCTACACCTTC,CASINMGGYTF
-,few,TRBJ2-3,TRBV2,TGTGCCAGCAGGGGCTTGCAGCAGTATTTT,CASRGLQQYF
TRBD2,many,TRBJ2-5,TRBV28,TGTGCCAGCAGTTCTAATCCGTTAAGGCTAGCGGGAGCTGATCCCCAGTACTTC,CASSSNPLRLAGADPQYF
TRBD2,many,TRBJ2-2,TRBV27,TGTGCCAGCAGTTCGGCTAGCGGACTCGCCACCGGGGAGCTGTTTTTT,CASSSASGLATGELFF
-,-,TRBJ2-6,TRBV6-1,TGTGCCAGCGGTTTTCGGGAGTTCTCTGGGGCCAACGTCCTGACTTTC,CASGFREFSGANVLTF